These T cell receptor beta chains were read from a single sample in a study of T cell responses to AZD1222 COVID-19 vaccine. Some clones are missing from TCRdb's copy, which holds only in-frame ones; the method was immunoSEQ multiplex PCR. The table records over 95,000 clones, 91% of them present only once. Sequenced material: peripheral blood, taken on day 0 of AZD1222 vaccination. The source is an adult in good health. Both conserved end residues are part of each CDR3. Each record gives: V gene, J gene, clone size, CDR3 length, D gene, CDR3 DNA, CDR3 protein. D genes are given only for firm matches. Rows give clone size only sometimes, using once, few, many, or a class for an expanded clone.

>TRBV11-2|TRBJ1-1|.|14|.
TGTGCCAGCAGCGCCCATGGGAAGGACACTGAAGCTTTCTTT
CASSAHGKDTEAFF
>TRBV9|TRBJ2-7|.|16|TRBD2
TGTGCCAGCAGCGCCGGGGGGGCTAGCGGGGTCTTGGAGCAGTACTTC
CASSAGGASGVLEQYF
>TRBV19|TRBJ1-1|once|15|.
TGTGCCAGTAGTATCGCCGGGAATCTGAACACTGAAGCTTTCTTT
CASSIAGNLNTEAFF
>TRBV6-6|TRBJ1-5|.|12|.
TGTGCCAGCAGTTACGGCAATCAGCCCCAGCATTTT
CASSYGNQPQHF
>TRBV12-5|TRBJ1-1|.|14|.
TGTGCTAGTGTTCTTGATCCGGGGGGCACTGAAGCTTTCTTT
CASVLDPGGTEAFF
>TRBV30|TRBJ1-6|.|16|TRBD1
TGTGCCTGGAGTTCCCCCAGGGGGGGGAATAATTCACCCCTCCACTTT
CAWSSPRGGNNSPLHF
>TRBV2|TRBJ2-5|once|11|.
TGTGCCAGCAGAGAACAAGAGACCCAGTACTTC
CASREQETQYF
>TRBV5-4|TRBJ2-1|.|15|TRBD2
TGTGCCAGCAGCCCGACTAGCGGGGGGGCGCGTGAGCAGTTCTTC
CASSPTSGGAREQFF
>TRBV12-1|TRBJ1-2|.|15|.
TGTGCCAGCAGCTTTGAACGCAGATCTAACTATGGCTACACCTTC
CASSFERRSNYGYTF
>TRBV25-1|TRBJ2-5|.|17|TRBD2
TGTGCCAGCAGTGAAGGCCTGCTTCGAGGGGAGGGAGAGACCCAGTACTTC
CASSEGLLRGEGETQYF
>TRBV27|TRBJ1-5|once|14|.
TGTGCCAGCAGTTTACAGGGTCCCGATCAGCCCCAGCATTTT
CASSLQGPDQPQHF
>TRBV7-3|TRBJ2-6|.|15|.
TGTGCCAGCAGCTTTTCGAGACCTGGGGCCAACGTCCTGACTTTC
CASSFSRPGANVLTF
>TRBV14|TRBJ2-5|.|14|.
TGTGCCAGCAGTCAGCAGGGGTGGCAAGAGACCCAGTACTTC
CASSQQGWQETQYF
>TRBV18|TRBJ2-3|.|14|.
TGTGCCAGCTCACTCCATCGACGCTCAGATACGCAGTATTTT
CASSLHRRSDTQYF
>TRBV2|TRBJ1-4|.|15|TRBD1
TGTGCCAGCAGTTACCAGGGGGCCCGTAATGAAAAACTGTTTTTT
CASSYQGARNEKLFF
>TRBV28|TRBJ1-6|.|14|.
TGTGCCAGTACCCGGCAGGGACGAGGGTCACCCCTCCACTTT
CASTRQGRGSPLHF
>TRBV7-3|TRBJ2-1|.|15|.
TGTGCCAGCAGCTTACGGGGCGGCTCCTACAATGAGCAGTTCTTC
CASSLRGGSYNEQFF
>TRBV5-1|TRBJ2-3|.|19|TRBD1
TGCGCCAGCAGCCGTGATGGACAGGGGGCGCGCCGAGGCACAGATACGCAGTATTTT
CASSRDGQGARRGTDTQYF
>TRBV23-1|TRBJ1-5|.|14|TRBD1
TGCGCCAGCAGTCTAGGGACAGGAAATCAGCCCCAGCATTTT
CASSLGTGNQPQHF
>TRBV4-2|TRBJ1-3|.|14|.
TGTGCCAGCAGCCAAGGTGACGTAGGAAACACCATATATTTT
CASSQGDVGNTIYF
>TRBV29-1|TRBJ1-1|.|13|.
TGCAGCGTTTTGGGCGGTAGTGCCACTGAAGCTTTCTTT
CSVLGGSATEAFF
>TRBV6-4|TRBJ1-2|.|12|.
TGTGCCAGCAGTGAGGGGTTTAATGGCTACACCTTC
CASSEGFNGYTF
>TRBV6-5|TRBJ1-2|.|11|.
TGTGCCACCCTAGTGGGGGGTCGCTACACCTTC
CATLVGGRYTF
>TRBV24-1|TRBJ2-3|.|16|.
TGTGCCACCAGTGATTTCGAGGGATGGGCCACAGATACGCAGTATTTT
CATSDFEGWATDTQYF
>TRBV9|TRBJ2-3|.|14|.
TGTGCCAGCAGCGTAGAATTAGATGCAGATACGCAGTATTTT
CASSVELDADTQYF
>TRBV27|TRBJ2-7|.|13|.
TGTGCCAGCAGTTCGCTTCTAGGGTACGAGCAGTACTTC
CASSSLLGYEQYF
>TRBV5-1|TRBJ1-3|.|15|.
TGCGCCAGCAGCTTGGGCAGGGGAAACTTAAACACCATATATTTT
CASSLGRGNLNTIYF
>TRBV6-5|TRBJ1-4|.|16|.
TGTGCCAGCAGTTACAGCCAGGCGCCACGAATAGAAAAACTGTTTTTT
CASSYSQAPRIEKLFF
>TRBV19|TRBJ1-5|.|14|.
TGTGCCAGTAGTATAGTGGCGGTTGGTCAGCCCCAGCATTTT
CASSIVAVGQPQHF
>TRBV5-1|TRBJ2-7|.|15|TRBD1
TGCGCCAGCAGCTCAACCGGGACAGGACGTAACGAGCAGTACTTC
CASSSTGTGRNEQYF
>TRBV18|TRBJ2-7|.|15|.
TGTGCCAGCTCAGGCGTGGACGTAGCTTCCTACGAGCAGTACTTC
CASSGVDVASYEQYF
>TRBV27|TRBJ2-4|.|11|.
TGTGCCAGCAAGGATGGCGCTCTTCAGTACTTC
CASKDGALQYF
>TRBV30|TRBJ1-2|.|15|TRBD1
TGTGCCTGGAGACCATCGGGACAGAGAAACTATGGCTACACCTTC
CAWRPSGQRNYGYTF
>TRBV11-2|TRBJ1-3|.|14|.
TGTGCCAGCAGCTTTCAAGGGACTGGAAACACCATATATTTT
CASSFQGTGNTIYF
>TRBV7-2|TRBJ1-6|.|16|.
TGTGCCAGCAGCTTTGGGTTCAGATACTTAAATTCACCCCTCCACTTT
CASSFGFRYLNSPLHF
>TRBV28|TRBJ2-7|.|15|.
TGTGCCAGCAGTTCCACAGTGAGACTCTCCTACGAGCAGTACTTC
CASSSTVRLSYEQYF
>TRBV21-1|TRBJ2-1|.|16|.
TGTGCCAGCAGCAAAAAGGCAGGGGATCTGGGTAATGAGCAGTTCTTC
CASSKKAGDLGNEQFF
>TRBV28|TRBJ1-2|.|13|.
TGTGCCAGCAGTAAACAGATCAACTATGGCTACACCTTC
CASSKQINYGYTF
>TRBV6-2/TRBV6-3|TRBJ2-1|once|15|.
TGTGCCAGCAGTCAACCGGGGCGTAGCTACAATGAGCAGTTCTTC
CASSQPGRSYNEQFF
>TRBV29-1|TRBJ2-2|.|16|.
TGCAGCGTTGAACTGGTGACAAAGACGAACACCGGGGAGCTGTTTTTT
CSVELVTKTNTGELFF
>TRBV3-1/TRBV3-2|TRBJ2-1|.|17|.
TGTGCCAGCAGCCACACAGCAATCGGTAGGTCCTACAATGAGCAGTTCTTC
CASSHTAIGRSYNEQFF
>TRBV6-6|TRBJ1-1|.|12|.
TGTGCCAGCAGCGATCAGGGCACTGAAGCTTTCTTT
CASSDQGTEAFF
>TRBV10-3|TRBJ1-1|.|15|.
TGTGCCATCAGTGATATTGGGACCGTGAACACTGAAGCTTTCTTT
CAISDIGTVNTEAFF
>TRBV24-1|TRBJ1-2|.|13|.
TGTGCCACCAGTGAGGGCGTTAACTATGGCTACACCTTC
CATSEGVNYGYTF
>TRBV11-2|TRBJ1-3|.|15|.
TGTGCCAGCAGCTCGACGAACCCGGGGAGAAACACCATATATTTT
CASSSTNPGRNTIYF
>TRBV30|TRBJ1-2|.|13|.
TGTGCCTGGACGGTGAGGTTTAACTATGGCTACACCTTC
CAWTVRFNYGYTF
>TRBV20-1|TRBJ1-2|.|14|TRBD1
TGCAGTGCTAGTGCCCTCACAGGGGGGCAAGGCTACACCTTC
CSASALTGGQGYTF
>TRBV6-2/TRBV6-3|TRBJ1-2|once|14|TRBD1
TGTGCCAGCAGTTACCTGACAGGGATGGGTGGCTACACCTTC
CASSYLTGMGGYTF
>TRBV30|TRBJ2-5|.|13|.
TGTGCCTGGAGTTTACAGCTATCGGAGACCCAGTACTTC
CAWSLQLSETQYF
>TRBV6-1|TRBJ1-2|.|10|.
TGTGCCAGCAGTGAAGCTCCATCGTTCTTC
CASSEAPSFF
>TRBV7-2|TRBJ2-4|.|15|.
TGTGCCAGCAGCTTAGGGATAGCTCGGTTCAACATTCAGTACTTC
CASSLGIARFNIQYF
>TRBV5-5|TRBJ1-4|.|15|.
TGTGCCAGCAGCTTGGGCCTCGGGGTTAATGAAAAACTGTTTTTT
CASSLGLGVNEKLFF
>TRBV15|TRBJ2-7|.|13|.
TGTGCCACCAGGGGATGGGGCTCCTACGAGCAGTACTTC
CATRGWGSYEQYF